Shown below are 26 T cell receptor beta chains from a single sample sequenced in a study of blood T cell repertoires in COVID-19. Some clones are missing from TCRdb's copy, which holds only in-frame ones; the method was immunoSEQ multiplex PCR. The data hold some 40,000 clones, with 80% to 90% observed a single time. Input material: peripheral blood. The source is a man aged 35-49 years with active COVID-19.

Only one count was recorded for this clone. This rearrangement joins TRBV18 to TRBJ2-2, with 9 bases aligning to TRBD1. The CDR3 runs 16 residues. Germline lookup yields CDR1 KGHSH and CDR2 LQKENI. Trimming cost V 3 bases and J 6 bases; bases outside gene matches: 8. The CDR3 region is CASSPTGTGIPGELFF. The CDR3 nucleotides read TGTGCCAGCTCACCGACCGGGACAGGGATCCCCGGGGAGCTGTTTTTT. The full variable domain, in which reference TRBV18 and TRBJ2-2 provide the parts outside the CDR3, is NAGVMQNPRHLVRRRGQEARLRCSPMKGHSHVYWYRQLPEEGLKFMVYLQKENIIDESGMPKERFSAEFPKEGPSILRIQQVVRGDSAAYFCASSPTGTGIPGELFFGEGSRLTVL.

CDR3 loop: CASSSYRAPNYGYTF. The DNA for the CDR3 is TGTGCCAGCAGTAGTTACAGGGCCCCTAACTATGGCTACACCTTC. This chain links TRBV3-1 (or the pseudogene TRBV3-2) with TRBJ1-2, with a tentative D call TRBD1 (6 bases). This CDR3 has 15 residues. Germline CDR1 reads LGHDT; CDR2 reads YNNKEL (reference sequence). Trimming cost V 6 bases and J 0 bases, with 14 bases left between them.

CDR3 protein: CASSEARGLGNTIYF. The CDR3, as DNA: TGTGCCAGCAGTGAAGCCAGGGGGTTGGGAAACACCATATATTTT. The chain joins TRBV6-1 to TRBJ1-3, with 7 positions matching TRBD1. The CDR3 is 15 amino acids. J lost 4 bases, V lost 0 bases, and 3 bases had no gene match. Per the germline V gene, CDR1 is MNHNS and CDR2 is SASEGT.

This clone is a singleton in its sample. This chain uses TRBV27 with TRBJ2-1, with 9 bases aligning to TRBD2. The ends lost 2 bases at V and 8 bases at J; junction bases unmatched: 7. This CDR3 region has 15 residues. In germline, CDR1 is MNHEY, CDR2 SMNVEV (reference sequence). The DNA for the CDR3 is TGTGCCAGCAGTTTAGTAGCGGGAGCCTTAGATGAGCAGTTCTTC. This codes for CASSLVAGALDEQFF.

CDR3 bases: TGTGCCAGCAGTTCGGGTCGCGTAGGAGAGACCCAGTACTTC. Translation gives CASSSGRVGETQYF. The chain couples TRBV28 to TRBJ2-5, with D uncertain. Germline lookup yields CDR1 MDHEN and CDR2 SYDVKM. This CDR3 region has 14 residues. V was cut by 4 bases and J by 4 bases, with 13 bases left in between.

The chain recombines TRBV5-4 with TRBJ2-5, with TRBD2 matching over 7 bases. CDR1 and CDR2 from the germline V gene are SGHNT and YYREEE (reference sequence). CDR3 length: 14 amino acids. J was trimmed by 4 bases and V by 2 bases; bases with no gene match: 5. CDR3 amino acids: CASSFGGSLETQYF. The DNA for the CDR3 is TGTGCCAGCAGCTTCGGCGGGAGTTTAGAGACCCAGTACTTC.

This chain links TRBV5-5 with TRBJ2-7, with TRBD2 matching over 12 bases. Trimming at V came to 2 bases and at J to 6 bases, leaving 9 bases not matched to a gene. This CDR3 has 16 residues. Germline lookup yields CDR1 SGHKS and CDR2 YYEKEE (reference sequence). CDR3 residues: CASSFGLAGRFGEQYF. The CDR3 DNA is TGTGCCAGCAGCTTTGGACTAGCGGGAAGGTTCGGCGAGCAGTACTTC.

This chain joins TRBV20-1 and TRBJ1-2; the D is unclear. The V gene lost 3 bases and the J gene lost 6 bases, with 5 bases spanning the gap. In germline, CDR1 is DFQATT, CDR2 SNEGSKA (reference sequence). The CDR3 is made up of 10 amino acids. The CDR3 DNA reads TGCAGTGCTAGGGCGGATGGCTACACCTTC. This codes for CSARADGYTF.

The chain joins TRBV7-3 to TRBJ2-7; 8 nucleotides line up with TRBD2. Germline trimming cut 1 base from V and 8 bases from J; bases unmatched to any gene: 7. This CDR3 is 14 amino acids long. Germline-derived CDR1 and CDR2 are SGHTA and FQGTGA. The chain's CDR3 is CASSLISAGAKQYF. For the CDR3, the DNA is TGTGCCAGCAGCTTAATATCAGCGGGAGCGAAGCAGTACTTC.

The genes are TRBV6-5 and TRBJ2-3; tentative D call: TRBD2 (6 bases). From germline, CDR1 is MNHEY and CDR2 SVGAGI. V lost 3 bases and J 6 bases, leaving 13 bases between the germline ends. The CDR3 consists of 14 residues. This CDR3 is CASSYTGERDTQYF. The CDR3 DNA sequence: TGTGCCAGCAGTTATACGGGGGAGAGGGATACGCAGTATTTT.

This clone has more than one count but fewer than ten. V usage is TRBV5-1 and J usage is TRBJ1-2, with D hard to call. This CDR3 is built from 15 residues. Germline assignment: CDR1 SGHRS and CDR2 YFSETQ. V shed 0 bases and J shed 6 bases, with 15 bases lying between them. CDR3 DNA: TGCGCCAGCAGCTTGGGCTACGGCAGCGTAGATGGCTACACCTTC. Translating gives CASSLGYGSVDGYTF.

The chain links TRBV27 to TRBJ1-2; 7 nucleotides agree with TRBD1. The CDR3 length is 15 residues. Germline CDR1 reads MNHEY; CDR2 reads SMNVEV (reference sequence). J lost 4 bases, V lost 5 bases, and 10 bases had no gene match. CDR3 amino acids: CASSRNAAGGYGYTF. The CDR3 DNA sequence: TGTGCCAGCAGTCGAAACGCGGCAGGGGGCTATGGCTACACCTTC.

The CDR3 bases are TGCGCCAGCAGCCAAGGAGGACAGGGGCGTCCTGAAGCTTTCTTT. Translating gives CASSQGGQGRPEAFF. This rearrangement joins TRBV4-1 to TRBJ1-1; TRBD1 matches 9 bases. Unmatched junction bases numbered 6, after V lost 1 base and J lost 6 bases. This CDR3 is built from 15 residues. Germline CDR1 and CDR2: MGHRA and YSYEKL.

J is TRBJ2-2 and V is TRBV6-6; D unclear. The CDR3 has 13 amino acids. Germline-derived CDR1 and CDR2 are MNHNY and SVGAGI (reference sequence). The V end lost 1 base, the J end lost 6 bases, and 6 bases lay between the germline ends. The CDR3: CASSYYSSGELFF. CDR3 bases: TGTGCCAGCAGTTACTATAGTTCCGGGGAGCTGTTTTTT.

The J gene is TRBJ2-1, the V gene TRBV28, with TRBD2 matching over 8 bases. J lost 3 bases, V lost 6 bases, and 16 bases had no gene match. The CDR3 length is 18 residues. In germline, CDR1 is MDHEN, CDR2 SYDVKM. CDR3 DNA: TGTGCCAGCAGCCCCTCTATGGGCCCAGCGGGGGACTACAATGAGCAGTTCTTC. Translating gives CASSPSMGPAGDYNEQFF. The full variable domain, rest sourced from reference TRBV28 and TRBJ2-1, is DVKVTQSSRYLVKRTGEKVFLECVQDMDHENMFWYRQDPGLGLRLIYFSYDVKMKEKGDIPEGYSVSREKKERFSLILESASTNQTSMYLCASSPSMGPAGDYNEQFFGPGTRLTVL.

The V gene is TRBV28, the J gene TRBJ2-7, with TRBD2 matching 7 bases. The V gene's germline CDR1 is MDHEN and CDR2 SYDVKM. V lost 6 bases, J lost 4 bases, and 9 bases stayed unmatched. The CDR3 is 14 amino acids. Here the CDR3 DNA reads TGTGCCAGCAGACCGACGGCGGGAGTGTACGAGCAGTACTTC. Its protein is CASRPTAGVYEQYF. The full variable domain, completed using reference TRBV28 and TRBJ2-7, is DVKVTQSSRYLVKRTGEKVFLECVQDMDHENMFWYRQDPGLGLRLIYFSYDVKMKEKGDIPEGYSVSREKKERFSLILESASTNQTSMYLCASRPTAGVYEQYFGPGTRLTVT.

The rearrangement links TRBV7-3 to TRBJ2-1, with 11 bases matching TRBD2. This CDR3 is 14 amino acids long. From germline, CDR1 is SGHTA and CDR2 FQGTGA. J was trimmed by 4 bases and V by 7 bases; bases with no gene match: 3. This CDR3 is CASNIAGGYNEQFF. As DNA, the CDR3 is TGTGCCAGCAACATAGCGGGAGGGTACAATGAGCAGTTCTTC.

This clone occurred once. The chain combines TRBV4-1 with TRBJ1-5; TRBD1 is a possible D gene (6 bases). The CDR3 length is 16 residues. Germline CDR1 reads MGHRA; CDR2 reads YSYEKL. V lost 1 base to trimming and J lost 4 bases, with 14 bases between them. CDR3 protein: CASSQVDRGFNQPQHF. The CDR3 DNA reads as TGCGCCAGCAGCCAAGTGGACAGAGGTTTTAATCAGCCCCAGCATTTT.

CDR3 nucleotide sequence: TGTGCCAGCAGTTTACGACAGGGGGACCGCGAGCAGTACTTC. This codes for CASSLRQGDREQYF. V and J are TRBV27 and TRBJ2-7, with 9 bases fitting TRBD1. This CDR3 spans 14 amino acids. Germline V lookup: CDR1 MNHEY, CDR2 SMNVEV (reference sequence). Germline trimming cut 2 bases from V and 6 bases from J; bases unmatched to any gene: 5.

With regard to this clone: Other DNA sequences of this sample code for an identical CDR3. The chain links TRBV2 to TRBJ2-7, with 8 bases aligning to TRBD2. J was trimmed by 0 bases and V by 8 bases; bases with no gene match: 6. The V gene's germline CDR1 is SNHLY and CDR2 FYNNEI. CDR3 length: 14 amino acids. The CDR3 nucleotides are TGTGCCAGCTCCAGCGGGAGCCTCTCCTACGAGCAGTACTTC. Amino acids: CASSSGSLSYEQYF.

A single count supports this clone. The V call is TRBV7-9, the J call TRBJ2-5, with D hard to call. V was shortened by 5 bases and J by 1 base, with 8 bases between the two germline ends. From germline, CDR1 is SEHNR and CDR2 FQNEAQ (reference sequence). The CDR3 sequence is 13 residues long. The CDR3 here is CASSPSGQETQYF. The CDR3 DNA reads as TGTGCCAGCAGCCCGTCGGGCCAAGAGACCCAGTACTTC.

The chain recombines TRBV27 with TRBJ2-3; 8 bases align to TRBD2. The CDR3 is 16 amino acids. CDR1 MNHEY and CDR2 SMNVEV come from the germline V gene (reference sequence). After removal of 5 bases from V and 0 bases from J, the junction contained 7 bases not matched to a gene. CDR3 loop: CASSLLAGSSTDTQYF. The CDR3 DNA is TGTGCCAGCAGTCTGTTAGCGGGATCAAGCACAGATACGCAGTATTTT.

The rearrangement links TRBV18 to TRBJ2-1, with D perhaps TRBD2 (5 bases). Trimming removed 1 base at V and 10 bases at J, with 11 bases between. Germline loops: CDR1 KGHSH, CDR2 LQKENI. This CDR3 has 13 amino acids. The CDR3 DNA is TGTGCCAGCTCACCACTGAACCGGGGAGAGCAGTTCTTC. Its translation: CASSPLNRGEQFF.

The chain joins TRBV29-1 to TRBJ1-6; TRBD1 is a possible D gene (5 bases). This CDR3 comprises 13 residues. Trimming stripped 7 bases from V and 4 bases from J, with 11 bases between. Germline loops: CDR1 SQVTM, CDR2 ANQGSEA. DNA of the CDR3: TGCAGCGCGTTGACAGATTATAATTCACCCCTCCACTTT. It translates to CSALTDYNSPLHF.

The rearrangement joins TRBV11-2 to TRBJ2-7, with 7 positions matching TRBD2. CDR1 is SGHAT and CDR2 is FQNNGV in the germline V gene. The CDR3 totals 15 residues. Trimming at V came to 5 bases and at J to 5 bases, leaving 12 bases not matched to a gene. The CDR3 sequence: CASSPRTSFQHEQYF. CDR3 sequence (DNA): TGTGCCAGCAGCCCTCGGACTAGTTTTCAACACGAGCAGTACTTC.

The CDR3 region is CASSFLAGPNSNQPQHF. CDR3 DNA: TGTGCCAGCAGTTTCCTTGCGGGACCAAATAGCAATCAGCCCCAGCATTTT. V is TRBV27 and J is TRBJ1-5; TRBD1 is a possible D gene (5 bases). Germline lookup yields CDR1 MNHEY and CDR2 SMNVEV (reference sequence). V was cut by 3 bases and J by 0 bases, with 15 bases left in between. The CDR3 consists of 17 residues.